Given below is one T cell receptor beta chain in context. The CDR3 totals 14 residues. The V and J ends lost 4 bases and 3 bases respectively, with 11 bases between them. The germline V gene encodes CDR1 SNHLY and CDR2 FYNNEI. The sample is drawn from a study of blood T cell repertoires in COVID-19. Assay: immunoSEQ multiplex PCR; the TCRdb copy retains only in-frame clones and omits some. The repertoire includes about 250,000 clones, 83% of them detected once, and about 9% sits in the top ten. V and J are TRBV2 and TRBJ2-3; tentative D call: TRBD2 (5 bases). The clonotype was recovered from a man aged 35-49 years with active or convalescent COVID-19. Sequencing input: peripheral blood. In DNA form, the CDR3 reads TGTGCCAGCAGTGGGGAACGGGAAACAGATACGCAGTATTTT. This codes for CASSGERETDTQYF.